This is a list of T cell receptor beta chains from one sample in a study of cytomegalovirus exposure and HLA in healthy donors. Sequenced by immunoSEQ multiplex PCR; TCRdb stores in-frame clones only, minus some. The sample consists of 80,000 to 95,000 clones, approximately 94% of them appearing once. Sequencing used PBMCs. The receptors shown here come from a woman in her 30s in good health and CMV-seropositive. Each CDR3 is given with its conserved first and last residue. Fields, in order: V gene, J gene, D gene, clone size, CDR3 protein, CDR3 DNA. A D gene is named only where the DNA matches it firmly. Clone size is not always given. Where it is, it says once, few, many or a class for expanded clones.

>TRBV4-2|TRBJ2-7|-|-
CASSQVEQGAYEQYF
TGTGCCAGCAGCCAAGTGGAACAGGGAGCCTACGAGCAGTACTTC
>TRBV25-1|TRBJ2-1|-|-
CASSEPSAGSWNEQFF
TGTGCCAGCAGTGAACCTAGCGCAGGGAGTTGGAATGAGCAGTTCTTC
>TRBV4-3|TRBJ2-7|-|-
CASSQEAGPYEQYF
TGCGCCAGCAGCCAAGAGGCAGGGCCTTACGAGCAGTACTTC
>TRBV11-2|TRBJ1-3|TRBD1|once
CASSLIGQGVDTIYF
TGTGCCAGCAGCTTAATCGGACAGGGGGTGGACACCATATATTTT
>TRBV30|TRBJ1-3|-|-
CAWSAGNGLGNTIYF
TGTGCCTGGAGTGCGGGGAATGGACTTGGAAACACCATATATTTT
>TRBV19|TRBJ2-5|TRBD2|-
CASRTTSRVRETQYF
TGTGCCAGTAGAACGACTAGCCGGGTACGGGAGACCCAGTACTTC
>TRBV5-6|TRBJ1-1|TRBD1|-
CATRVAGGTGTEAFF
TGTGCCACCCGGGTGGCAGGGGGCACGGGAACTGAAGCTTTCTTT
>TRBV6-6|TRBJ2-7|TRBD1|once
CASSKGQGNFYEQYF
TGTGCCAGCAGTAAAGGACAGGGCAATTTCTACGAGCAGTACTTC
>TRBV5-4|TRBJ2-7|TRBD2|-
CASSSGTSGRVYEQYF
TGTGCCAGCAGCTCGGGGACTAGCGGGAGGGTCTACGAGCAGTACTTC
>TRBV5-6|TRBJ2-2|TRBD1|-
CASSLVGQGITGELFF
TGTGCCAGCAGCTTGGTGGGACAGGGTATCACCGGGGAGCTGTTTTTT
>TRBV5-4|TRBJ2-2|-|once
CASSLTDTGELFF
TGTGCCAGCAGCTTGACAGACACCGGGGAGCTGTTTTTT
>TRBV28|TRBJ1-5|-|-
CASSFSARGNQPQHF
TGTGCCAGCAGTTTCTCGGCTAGAGGCAATCAGCCCCAGCATTTT
>TRBV7-2|TRBJ2-7|TRBD1|-
CASGPRTGSYEQYF
TGTGCCAGCGGACCCCGGACAGGAAGCTACGAGCAGTACTTC
>TRBV9|TRBJ2-3|-|-
CASSVVGGTDTQYF
TGTGCCAGCAGCGTAGTGGGAGGCACAGATACGCAGTATTTT
>TRBV4-3|TRBJ1-4|-|-
CASSQVHQPEATNEKLFF
TGCGCCAGCAGCCAAGTCCATCAACCAGAAGCAACTAATGAAAAACTGTTTTTT
>TRBV4-3|TRBJ2-2|TRBD2|-
CASSPRGLAGGGRGELFF
TGCGCCAGCAGCCCCCGGGGACTAGCGGGAGGCGGACGCGGGGAGCTGTTTTTT
>TRBV5-1|TRBJ2-7|-|-
CASSLQASYEQYF
TGCGCCAGCAGCTTACAGGCCTCCTACGAGCAGTACTTC
>TRBV7-8|TRBJ2-7|TRBD1|-
CASSLVAGQGSHEQYF
TGTGCCAGCAGCTTAGTTGCGGGACAGGGGAGCCACGAGCAGTACTTC
>TRBV5-1|TRBJ2-7|-|-
CASSLASTGRKTYEQYF
TGCGCCAGCAGCTTGGCTAGCACCGGGAGAAAGACCTACGAGCAGTACTTC
>TRBV27|TRBJ2-3|-|-
CASRFLERDTQYF
TGTGCCAGCAGATTCCTCGAGCGCGATACGCAGTATTTT
>TRBV29-1|TRBJ2-6|TRBD1|-
CSVAKASPGQGATGANVLTF
TGCAGCGTTGCAAAGGCAAGCCCGGGACAGGGGGCTACAGGGGCCAACGTCCTGACTTTC
>TRBV19|TRBJ2-7|TRBD2|-
CASSSRGGAQEQYF
TGTGCCAGTAGTTCCCGGGGGGGGGCGCAAGAGCAGTACTTC
>TRBV9|TRBJ1-1|-|-
CASSVDKAGGEAFF
TGTGCCAGCAGCGTAGATAAGGCAGGCGGGGAAGCTTTCTTT
>TRBV18|TRBJ1-1|TRBD1|-
CASSHRDRIMNTEAFF
TGTGCCAGCTCCCACCGGGACAGGATCATGAACACTGAAGCTTTCTTT
>TRBV6-5|TRBJ2-2|-|-
CASSYSSGANTGELFF
TGTGCCAGCAGTTACTCCTCGGGAGCGAACACCGGGGAGCTGTTTTTT
>TRBV28|TRBJ2-7|TRBD2|-
CASRASGRAYEQYF
TGTGCCAGCAGGGCTAGCGGGAGGGCCTACGAGCAGTACTTC
>TRBV14|TRBJ2-2|TRBD1|-
CASSPWDSPTGELFF
TGTGCCAGCAGCCCATGGGACAGCCCCACCGGGGAGCTGTTTTTT
>TRBV28|TRBJ2-6|-|-
CASSAHPFGREKANVLTF
TGTGCCAGCAGTGCCCATCCTTTTGGCAGGGAAAAGGCCAACGTCCTGACTTTC
>TRBV28|TRBJ2-7|TRBD2|-
CASSLNSGHPYEQYF
TGTGCCAGCAGTTTAAATAGCGGGCACCCCTACGAGCAGTACTTC
>TRBV5-8|TRBJ2-7|-|-
CASSLQMYEQYF
TGTGCCAGCAGCTTGCAGATGTACGAGCAGTACTTC
>TRBV5-6|TRBJ2-3|-|-
CASSLAVRTDTQYF
TGTGCCAGCAGCTTGGCAGTCCGCACAGATACGCAGTATTTT
>TRBV4-3|TRBJ1-1|-|-
CASSQQVLNTEAFF
TGCGCCAGCAGCCAACAGGTCTTGAACACTGAAGCTTTCTTT
>TRBV5-1|TRBJ2-7|TRBD1|-
CASSSSGTGRDEQYF
TGCGCCAGCAGCTCGTCCGGGACAGGTAGGGACGAGCAGTACTTC
>TRBV5-6|TRBJ2-2|-|-
CASRYGVGTGELFF
TGTGCCAGCAGATACGGGGTTGGGACCGGGGAGCTGTTTTTT
>TRBV28|TRBJ2-7|-|-
CASSLDPTPSYEQYF
TGTGCCAGCAGTTTAGACCCGACTCCTTCCTACGAGCAGTACTTC
>TRBV30|TRBJ2-5|-|-
CAWSVQETQYF
TGTGCCTGGAGTGTACAGGAGACCCAGTACTTC
>TRBV10-3|TRBJ2-7|-|once
CAISESLVGVSSYEQYF
TGTGCCATCAGTGAGTCCCTGGTAGGAGTGAGCTCCTACGAGCAGTACTTC
>TRBV2|TRBJ1-5|TRBD1|-
CASSVLPGQGRENQPQHF
TGTGCCAGCAGTGTCCTACCGGGACAGGGAAGGGAAAATCAGCCCCAGCATTTT
>TRBV28|TRBJ1-1|-|-
CASSFRQHNTEAFF
TGTGCCAGCAGTTTTCGACAGCATAACACTGAAGCTTTCTTT
>TRBV5-6|TRBJ2-2|-|-
CASSLALGTGELFF
TGTGCCAGCAGCTTGGCCCTCGGGACCGGGGAGCTGTTTTTT
>TRBV20-1|TRBJ2-1|TRBD2|-
CSAREREIIFF
TGCAGTGCTAGGGAGCGGGAGATTATATTCTTC
>TRBV10-3|TRBJ2-7|TRBD2|-
CAISEFVSGGSYEQYF
TGTGCCATCAGTGAGTTTGTTAGCGGGGGCTCCTACGAGCAGTACTTC
>TRBV19|TRBJ1-2|-|-
CASSIWSEGWGYTF
TGTGCCAGTAGTATATGGTCGGAGGGATGGGGCTACACCTTC
>TRBV29-1|TRBJ1-2|-|-
CSVDSGVGYTF
TGCAGCGTTGATTCCGGGGTCGGCTACACCTTC
>TRBV19|TRBJ2-7|TRBD2|-
CASKGQAGAYEQYF
TGTGCCAGTAAGGGGCAAGCGGGAGCCTACGAGCAGTACTTC
>TRBV7-9|TRBJ2-1|-|-
CASEGGNSYNEQFF
TGTGCCAGTGAGGGAGGAAACTCCTACAATGAGCAGTTCTTC
>TRBV7-9|TRBJ2-3|TRBD2|-
CASSSLVAGRTDTQYF
TGTGCCAGCAGCTCGTTGGTAGCGGGGCGCACAGATACGCAGTATTTT
>TRBV7-9|TRBJ1-5|TRBD1|-
CASSLGQTNQPQHF
TGTGCCAGCAGCCTGGGACAGACCAATCAGCCCCAGCATTTT
>TRBV19|TRBJ2-6|-|-
CASTSQGSGANVLTF
TGTGCCAGTACCTCGCAGGGCTCTGGGGCCAACGTCCTGACTTTC
>TRBV7-7|TRBJ2-7|-|-
CASSLDVQSYEQYF
TGTGCCAGCAGCTTAGATGTCCAGTCCTACGAGCAGTACTTC
>TRBV11-3|TRBJ2-5|-|-
CASSLGRGQETQYF
TGTGCCAGCAGCTTAGGCCGCGGGCAAGAGACCCAGTACTTC
>TRBV2|TRBJ2-7|TRBD2|-
CASSEGLAGIDEQYF
TGTGCCAGCAGTGAAGGCCTAGCGGGAATCGACGAGCAGTACTTC
>TRBV7-8|TRBJ2-3|TRBD2|-
CASSLGTSGSFSTDTQYF
TGTGCCAGCAGCTTAGGGACTAGCGGGAGTTTTAGCACAGATACGCAGTATTTT
>TRBV5-1|TRBJ2-1|TRBD2|-
CASSLRASGSGSEQFF
TGCGCCAGCAGCTTGCGGGCTAGCGGGAGCGGTAGTGAGCAGTTCTTC
>TRBV5-6|TRBJ1-2|-|-
CASSAAGVLWGYTF
TGTGCCAGCAGCGCCGCAGGGGTTCTATGGGGCTACACCTTC